This entry is about one T cell receptor (beta chain). The data are from a study of OX40 agonist ivuxolimab in advanced cancers. Across the study: Patients took ivuxolimab, an agonistic anti-OX40 (CD134) antibody. Patients assigned to dose escalation were diagnosed with hepatocellular carcinoma, melanoma, renal cell or head and neck cancer. Prior therapy, whether anti-PD-1, anti-PD-L1 or anti-CTLA-4, was allowed, and roughly 40% had some.

People who had autoimmune disease history or systemic immunosuppression were excluded. V was pared by 0 bases and J by 5 bases, with 6 bases of the junction left unmatched. Germline loops: CDR1 GTSNPN, CDR2 SVGIG (reference sequence). This CDR3 comprises 15 residues. The table came from immunoSEQ multiplex PCR; TCRdb's copy has only in-frame clones and leaves some out. Among 80,000 to 100,000 clones listed, about 92% were seen once. This sequence was found in an adult with an advanced solid tumor such as melanoma, head and neck, liver or kidney cancer. The material sequenced was CD4+ or CD8+ T cells sorted from blood, taken in a trial of the OX40 agonist ivuxolimab. The chain employs TRBV30 and TRBJ2-3; 9 positions agree with TRBD2. CDR3 bases: TGTGCCTGGAGTGTACGTGGCGGGGGGGGAGATACGCAGTATTTT. Encoded protein: CAWSVRGGGGDTQYF.